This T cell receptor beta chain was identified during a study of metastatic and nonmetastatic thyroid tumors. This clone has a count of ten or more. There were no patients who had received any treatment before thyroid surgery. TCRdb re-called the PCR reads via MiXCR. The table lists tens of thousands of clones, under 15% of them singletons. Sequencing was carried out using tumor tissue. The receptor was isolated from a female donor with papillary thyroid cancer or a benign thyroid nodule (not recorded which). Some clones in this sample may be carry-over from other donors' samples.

CDR3 in amino acids: CASRRQAGANVLTF. The CDR3 region has the DNA TGTGCCAGCAGGAGACAGGCTGGGGCCAACGTCCTGACTTTC. This chain links TRBV7-9 with TRBJ2-6, with D maybe TRBD1 (6 bases). The length of the CDR3 is 14 residues. V was clipped by 6 bases and J by 2 bases, with 8 bases between them. CDR1 and CDR2 from the germline V gene are SEHNR and FQNEAQ (reference sequence).